These 26 T cell receptor beta chains were sequenced from one sample in a study of T cells in Graves' hyperthyroidism and ophthalmopathy. It was RNA transcripts that yielded the amplified TCR beta CDR3 regions. An initial round of RT-PCR targeting the TCR CDR3 relied on the HTBI primer set. One entry per CDR3 protein, called by TCRdb with MiXCR from the multiplex PCR reads. The sample consists of under 550,000 distinct CDR3 sequences, roughly 13% of them appearing once. Sequencing input: blood. The receptors derive from a woman aged 18-29 years with Graves' hyperthyroidism.

This clonotype has only a few counts. This sequence joins TRBV9 and TRBJ2-2, with TRBD2 identical over 8 bases. In germline, CDR1 is SGDLS, CDR2 YYNGEE. The J segment lost 5 bases and the V segment lost 0 bases, leaving 6 bases of the junction unmatched. The CDR3 length is 16 residues. The CDR3 loop reads CASSVDAGGGTGELFF. In DNA, the CDR3 is TGTGCCAGCAGCGTAGATGCGGGAGGTGGTACCGGGGAGCTGTTTTTT.

Only a few counts were recorded for this clonotype. The J gene is TRBJ2-2, the V gene TRBV30; no firm D call. The germline CDR1 and CDR2 sequences are GTSNPN and SVGIG (reference sequence). Trimming cost V 3 bases and J 1 base, with 3 bases left between them. This CDR3 comprises 12 residues. CDR3 sequence reads: CAWSGNTGELFF. CDR3 bases: TGTGCCTGGAGCGGGAACACCGGGGAGCTGTTTTTT.

V and J are TRBV9 and TRBJ1-2; a weak D match, TRBD1 (6 bases). Germline CDR1 reads SGDLS; CDR2 reads YYNGEE. The CDR3 loop spans 13 amino acids. Trimming left V 0 bases short and J 6 bases short, with 9 bases between. The CDR3 loop is CASSVVQGDGYTF. CDR3 in DNA: TGTGCCAGCAGCGTAGTACAGGGAGATGGCTACACCTTC.

This clonotype was recorded a few times. The chain is built from TRBV6-6 and TRBJ1-2; a weak D match, TRBD1 (5 bases). Germline V gene data show CDR1 as MNHNY and CDR2 as SVGAGI (reference sequence). V was shortened by 4 bases and J by 7 bases, with 16 bases between the two germline ends. The CDR3 length is 14 residues. The CDR3 region is CASSSFQGGSGYTF. CDR3 nucleotides: TGTGCCAGCAGTTCTTTCCAGGGTGGTTCTGGCTACACCTTC.

This clonotype showed up many times. The chain joins TRBV7-3 to TRBJ2-1, with D hard to call. CDR3 length: 17 residues. Germline V gene sequence: CDR1 SGHTA, CDR2 FQGTGA. Trimming shortened V by 1 base and J by 5 bases, and 18 bases separated the two germline ends. CDR3 sequence reads: CASSLMPGVGQNNEQFF. CDR3 DNA: TGTGCCAGCAGCTTAATGCCTGGGGTGGGCCAAAACAATGAGCAGTTCTTC.

This clonotype has only a few counts. This chain joins TRBV20-1 and TRBJ1-5; 7 bases are a match to TRBD1. This CDR3 contains 16 residues. Trimming took 5 bases from V and 5 from J; bases not matched to a gene: 15. Per the germline V gene, CDR1 is DFQATT and CDR2 is SNEGSKA (reference sequence). The CDR3 DNA reads as TGCAGTGCTCGGCCTCAGGCAGGGGGTTTTTATCAGCCCCAGCATTTT. Translating it yields CSARPQAGGFYQPQHF.

There are many counts of this clonotype. V gene TRBV12-3 or TRBV12-4 combines with J gene TRBJ1-5; 10 bases match TRBD1. CDR3 size: 15 residues. The ends lost 5 bases at V and 7 bases at J; junction bases unmatched: 8. CDR3 DNA: TGTGCCAGCAGTCCTGACAGGGGGCGTAAGCAGCCCCAGCATTTT. Amino acid sequence: CASSPDRGRKQPQHF.

This clonotype came up a few times. The rearrangement joins TRBV5-4 to TRBJ2-7, with 9 bases fitting TRBD1. V lost 2 bases, J lost 3 bases, and 6 bases stayed unmatched. CDR3 size: 15 residues. From germline, CDR1 is SGHNT and CDR2 YYREEE (reference sequence). DNA for the CDR3: TGTGCCAGCAGCTTACAGGGGGCTGAGGACTACGAGCAGTACTTC. The encoded protein is CASSLQGAEDYEQYF.

Ten or more counts support this clonotype. The rearrangement uses TRBV30 and TRBJ2-7; D is undetermined. The CDR3 length is 13 residues. The V gene's germline CDR1 is GTSNPN and CDR2 SVGIG (reference sequence). The ends were cut back, 0 bases at V and 3 bases at J, with 9 bases in the middle. CDR3 in amino acids: CAWSVGSGYEQYF. The CDR3 DNA reads as TGTGCCTGGAGTGTTGGGTCGGGCTACGAGCAGTACTTC.

Concerning this clonotype: Possible read error: a much larger clone is one base away. This sequence joins TRBV6-1 and TRBJ2-3, with TRBD2 as a possible D gene (6 bases). V was cut by 11 bases and J by 4 bases, with 19 bases left in between. The CDR3 is 14 residues long. CDR1 is MNHNS, CDR2 SASEGT, per germline. CDR3 residues: CAAKLARLADTQYF. The CDR3 coding sequence is TGTGCCGCCAAGCTAGCGAGACTCGCAGATACGCAGTATTTT.

The table lists this clonotype with a few counts. The chain uses TRBV25-1 and TRBJ1-4, with D possibly matching TRBD1 (5 bases). Germline V CDR1 and CDR2: MGHDK, SYGVNS. The CDR3 is 13 amino acids. Trimming removed 3 bases from V and 5 bases from J, with 7 bases in between. The CDR3 region is CASSEWGNEKLFF. The DNA for the CDR3 is TGTGCCAGCAGTGAGTGGGGGAATGAAAAACTGTTTTTT.

This clonotype was observed a few times. This chain links TRBV20-1 with TRBJ1-5; no definite D call. Trimming took off 2 bases at V and 5 bases at J, with 10 bases between the two ends. There are 13 residues in the CDR3. Germline CDR1 DFQATT, CDR2 SNEGSKA (reference sequence). CDR3 sequence (DNA): TGCAGTGCTAGATTAGTCCCTGATCAGCCCCAGCATTTT. Protein: CSARLVPDQPQHF.

This clonotype was seen more than once but under ten times. V and J are TRBV5-4 and TRBJ1-1, with 7 bases matching TRBD1. The V segment lost 2 bases and the J segment 1 base; nucleotides outside the gene matches: 11. CDR1 is SGHNT and CDR2 is YYREEE in the germline V gene (reference sequence). CDR3 length: 17 residues. The CDR3 is CASSFGNLGQKNTEAFF. Here the CDR3 DNA reads TGTGCCAGCAGCTTTGGCAACCTGGGACAGAAGAACACTGAAGCTTTCTTT.

This clonotype has ten or more counts. The CDR3: CASSFPPDSLYYEQYF. Written as DNA, the CDR3 is TGTGCCAGCAGTTTTCCCCCGGACAGCTTATACTACGAGCAGTACTTC. The chain combines TRBV28 with TRBJ2-7; TRBD1 might be the D (6 bases). This CDR3 comprises 16 residues. Deletions cut 3 bases from V and 3 bases from J, with 18 bases between. Germline V gene lookup returns CDR1 MDHEN and CDR2 SYDVKM.

In this sample, this clonotype turned up many times. The chain employs TRBV10-3 and TRBJ1-1, with D possibly matching TRBD1 (6 bases). CDR3 size: 14 residues. CDR1 is ENHRY and CDR2 is SYGVKD in the germline V gene. V was shortened by 4 bases and J by 1 base, with 10 bases between the two germline ends. DNA for the CDR3: TGTGCCATCAGTGCGACAGGAAAGAACACTGAAGCTTTCTTT. Translation: CAISATGKNTEAFF.

This clonotype was detected ten times or more. The CDR3 sequence: CASSLFGGTGAYEQYF. The DNA for the CDR3 is TGTGCCAGCAGTTTATTTGGTGGGACAGGGGCCTACGAGCAGTACTTC. The rearrangement uses TRBV28 and TRBJ2-7; 10 bases align to TRBD1. From germline, CDR1 is MDHEN and CDR2 SYDVKM. The CDR3 sequence is 16 residues long. V shed 1 base and J 2 bases; nucleotides not matched to a gene: 5. Looking up the rest from reference TRBV28 and TRBJ2-7 gives the full variable domain: DVKVTQSSRYLVKRTGEKVFLECVQDMDHENMFWYRQDPGLGLRLIYFSYDVKMKEKGDIPEGYSVSREKKERFSLILESASTNQTSMYLCASSLFGGTGAYEQYFGPGTRLTVT.

This clonotype has just a few counts. The CDR3 DNA follows: TGTGCCAGCAGTCGTGGACTAGCGGGAGTAACTGGGGCCAACGTCCTGACTTTC. Protein: CASSRGLAGVTGANVLTF. This chain connects TRBV5-5 to TRBJ2-6; 13 positions match TRBD2. Per the germline V gene, CDR1 is SGHKS and CDR2 is YYEKEE (reference sequence). V lost 5 bases to trimming and J lost 2 bases; unmatched junction nucleotides: 7. The CDR3 consists of 18 residues.

This clonotype appeared many times. The rearrangement links TRBV5-1 to TRBJ2-3; 11 bases fit TRBD2. The V gene's germline CDR1 is SGHRS and CDR2 YFSETQ. V dropped 4 bases and J dropped 3; count of bases not matched to a gene: 4. This CDR3 has 15 amino acids. CDR3 nucleotides: TGCGCCAGCAGCCGGACTAGCGGGCAAACAGATACGCAGTATTTT. It yields the protein CASSRTSGQTDTQYF. Full variable domain (remainder filled in from reference TRBV5-1 and TRBJ2-3): KAGVTQTPRYLIKTRGQQVTLSCSPISGHRSVSWYQQTPGQGLQFLFEYFSETQRNKGNFPGRFSGRQFSNSRSEMNVSTLELGDSALYLCASSRTSGQTDTQYFGPGTRLTVL.

This clonotype has at least ten counts. The gene calls are TRBV6-6 and TRBJ2-7, with TRBD1 identical over 10 bases. This CDR3 has 15 residues. Germline CDR1 MNHNY, CDR2 SVGAGI (reference sequence). With 2 bases clipped from V and 5 bases from J, the junction kept 6 bases outside the gene matches. The CDR3: CASSYETGGENEQYF. The DNA for the CDR3 is TGTGCCAGCAGTTACGAGACAGGGGGCGAAAACGAGCAGTACTTC.

The chain couples TRBV27 to TRBJ1-4; a possible D gene is TRBD1 (5 bases). Trimming pared 3 bases from V and 4 bases from J, leaving 6 bases between. This CDR3 spans 13 amino acids. The germline V gene has CDR1 MNHEY and CDR2 SMNVEV (reference sequence). The CDR3 is CASSFRGNEKLFF. CDR3 coding DNA: TGTGCCAGCAGTTTTAGGGGTAATGAAAAACTGTTTTTT.

This clonotype was picked up one time. The chain is built from TRBV7-2 and TRBJ1-4, with D possibly TRBD1 on 5 matching bases. From germline, CDR1 is SGHTA and CDR2 FQGNSA. The CDR3 extends over 15 amino acids. Trimming cost V 5 bases and J 2 bases, with 12 bases left between them. CDR3 sequence (DNA): TGTGCCAGCAGCCACCCAAGGGGCACTAATGAAAAACTGTTTTTT. Amino acid sequence: CASSHPRGTNEKLFF.

This chain's CDR3 is CSAEGQGRTEAFF. The CDR3 coding sequence is TGCAGCGCCGAAGGACAGGGAAGGACTGAAGCTTTCTTT. The chain couples TRBV29-1 to TRBJ1-1; 8 bases match TRBD1. J lost 5 bases, V lost 7 bases, and 9 bases had no gene match. The V gene's germline CDR1 is SQVTM and CDR2 ANQGSEA. The CDR3 loop spans 13 amino acids. Drawing the rest from reference TRBV29-1 and TRBJ1-1, the complete variable domain is SAVISQKPSRDICQRGTSLTIQCQVDSQVTMMFWYRQQPGQSLTLIATANQGSEATYESGFVIDKFPISRPNLTFSTLTVSNMSPEDSSIYLCSAEGQGRTEAFFGQGTRLTVV.

This clonotype has a count of ten or more. V is TRBV28 and J is TRBJ2-7, with D unresolved. Germline V gives CDR1 MDHEN, CDR2 SYDVKM. The CDR3 is 12 amino acids. The germline V and J ends were trimmed by 3 bases and 6 bases, with 9 bases remaining between them. Here the CDR3 reads CASSFVRFEQYF. CDR3 coding DNA: TGTGCCAGCAGTTTCGTCCGCTTCGAGCAGTACTTC. Supplemented by reference TRBV28 and TRBJ2-7, the full variable domain reads DVKVTQSSRYLVKRTGEKVFLECVQDMDHENMFWYRQDPGLGLRLIYFSYDVKMKEKGDIPEGYSVSREKKERFSLILESASTNQTSMYLCASSFVRFEQYFGPGTRLTVT.

In the case of this clonotype: This may arise from a read error, as a much more abundant clone is one base away. V gene TRBV27 combines with J gene TRBJ1-5; no definite D call. Germline-derived CDR1 and CDR2 are MNHEY and SMNVEV (reference sequence). There are 13 residues in the CDR3. Trimming left V 3 bases short and J 4 bases short, with 7 bases between. For the CDR3, the DNA is TGTGCCAGCAGTTTCGCGGCGAATCAGCCCCAGCATTTT. Encoded protein: CASSFAANQPQHF.

This clonotype was recorded many times. V usage is TRBV28 and J usage is TRBJ1-2; 8 bases are a match to TRBD1. This CDR3 has 14 residues. Unmatched junction bases numbered 4, after V lost 3 bases and J lost 4 bases. The germline CDR1 and CDR2 sequences are MDHEN and SYDVKM. CDR3 sequence: CASSFRGRSYGYTF. For the CDR3, the DNA is TGTGCCAGCAGTTTCAGGGGGCGCAGCTATGGCTACACCTTC.

In its sample, this clonotype was seen a few times. The chain couples TRBV10-3 to TRBJ1-5; no clear D. This CDR3 has 13 residues. Germline V gene sequence: CDR1 ENHRY, CDR2 SYGVKD. The V end was cut by 6 bases, the J end by 6 bases, with 12 bases between. The CDR3 protein is CAISRLPGQPQHF. Here the CDR3 DNA reads TGTGCCATCAGCCGACTGCCGGGTCAGCCCCAGCATTTT.